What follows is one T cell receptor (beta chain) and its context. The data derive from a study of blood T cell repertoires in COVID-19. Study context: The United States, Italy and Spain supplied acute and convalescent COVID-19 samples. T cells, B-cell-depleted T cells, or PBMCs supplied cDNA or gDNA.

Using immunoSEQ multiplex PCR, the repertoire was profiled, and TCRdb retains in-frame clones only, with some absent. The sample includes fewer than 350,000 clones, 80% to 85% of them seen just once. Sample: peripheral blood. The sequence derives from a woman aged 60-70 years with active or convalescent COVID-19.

CDR3 residues: CASSSGQIYNEQFF. The CDR3, as DNA: TGTGCCAGCAGCTCGGGACAGATTTACAATGAGCAGTTCTTC. This rearrangement joins TRBV7-2 to TRBJ2-1; 7 bases match TRBD1. There are 14 residues in the CDR3. CDR1 is SGHTA, CDR2 FQGNSA, per germline. The V segment lost 4 bases and the J segment 4 bases; nucleotides outside the gene matches: 4.